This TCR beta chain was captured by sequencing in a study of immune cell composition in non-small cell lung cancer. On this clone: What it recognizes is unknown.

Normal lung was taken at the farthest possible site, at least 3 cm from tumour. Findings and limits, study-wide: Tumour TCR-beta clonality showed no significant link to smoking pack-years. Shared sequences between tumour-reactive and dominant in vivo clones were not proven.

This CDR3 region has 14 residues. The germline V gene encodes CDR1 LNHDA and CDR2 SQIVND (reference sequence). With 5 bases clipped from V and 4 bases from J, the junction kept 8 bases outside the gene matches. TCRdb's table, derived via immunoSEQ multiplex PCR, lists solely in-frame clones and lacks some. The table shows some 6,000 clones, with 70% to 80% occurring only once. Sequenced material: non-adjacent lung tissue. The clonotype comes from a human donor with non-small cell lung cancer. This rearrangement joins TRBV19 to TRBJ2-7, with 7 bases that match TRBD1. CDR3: CASSVTGDRYEQYF. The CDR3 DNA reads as TGTGCCAGTAGTGTTACAGGGGATAGGTACGAGCAGTACTTC.